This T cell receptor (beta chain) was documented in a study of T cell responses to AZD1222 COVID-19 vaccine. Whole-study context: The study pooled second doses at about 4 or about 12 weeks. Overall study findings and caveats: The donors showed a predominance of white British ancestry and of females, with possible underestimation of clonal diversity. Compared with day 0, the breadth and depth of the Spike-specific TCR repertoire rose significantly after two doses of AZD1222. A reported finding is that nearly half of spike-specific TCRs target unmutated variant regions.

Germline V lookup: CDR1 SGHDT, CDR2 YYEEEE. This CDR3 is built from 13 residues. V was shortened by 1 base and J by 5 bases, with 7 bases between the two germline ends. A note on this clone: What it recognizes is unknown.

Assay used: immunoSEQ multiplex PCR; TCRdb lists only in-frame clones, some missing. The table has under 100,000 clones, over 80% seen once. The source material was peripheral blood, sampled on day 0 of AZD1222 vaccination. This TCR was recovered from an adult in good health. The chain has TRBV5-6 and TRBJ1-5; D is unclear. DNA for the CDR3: TGTGCCAGCAGCTTGTGGGTGGATCAGCCCCAGCATTTT. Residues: CASSLWVDQPQHF.